The clone carrying this T cell receptor (beta chain) has a handful of counts. Its antigen is not identified. The record originates from a study of cytomegalovirus exposure and HLA in healthy donors. With 60 Vbeta and 13 Jbeta primers, the PCR was carried out. The data were produced by immunoSEQ multiplex PCR, yet TCRdb's version contains in-frame clones alone and is incomplete. The table shows 150,000 or so clones, with about 70% occurring only once. Germline-derived CDR1 and CDR2 are SEHNR and FQNEAQ (reference sequence). The CDR3 has 19 amino acids. With V trimmed by 5 bases and J by 5 bases, 24 bases remained unmatched. Study findings and constraints: TCR beta sequences reportedly predicted most subjects' HLA-A and HLA-B alleles accurately.

Sequencing was performed on PBMCs. The receptor was derived from a male donor in good health and CMV-seronegative. The chain employs TRBV7-9 and TRBJ2-7, with 7 bases aligning to TRBD2. CDR3 amino acids: CASSPVFQAGASVYHEQYF. In nucleotides, the CDR3 is TGTGCCAGCAGCCCCGTATTTCAGGCGGGAGCCTCGGTTTACCACGAGCAGTACTTC.